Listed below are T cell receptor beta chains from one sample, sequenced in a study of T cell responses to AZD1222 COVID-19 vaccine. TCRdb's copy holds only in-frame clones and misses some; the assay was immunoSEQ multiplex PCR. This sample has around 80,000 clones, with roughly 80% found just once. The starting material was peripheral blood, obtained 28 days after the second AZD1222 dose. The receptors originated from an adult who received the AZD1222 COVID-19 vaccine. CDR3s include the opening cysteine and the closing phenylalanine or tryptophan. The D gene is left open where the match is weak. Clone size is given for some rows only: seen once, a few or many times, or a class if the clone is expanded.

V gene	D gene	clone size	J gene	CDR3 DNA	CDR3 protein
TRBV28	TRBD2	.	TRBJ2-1	TGTGCCAGCAGTTTGGGGGGTACATCCGTAGCGGGAGGGAATGAGCAGTTCTTC	CASSLGGTSVAGGNEQFF
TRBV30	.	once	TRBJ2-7	TGTGCCTGGAGTTCGGGACCTTACGAGCAGTACTTC	CAWSSGPYEQYF
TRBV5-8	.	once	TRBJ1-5	TGTGCCAGCAGCCCGGGGGGACGGGGACAGCCCCAGCATTTT	CASSPGGRGQPQHF
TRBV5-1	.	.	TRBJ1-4	TGCGCCAGCAGCTTGGGGGGATCAGCAGGTGAAAAACTGTTTTTT	CASSLGGSAGEKLFF
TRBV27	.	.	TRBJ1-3	TGTGCCAGCAGTCCAACATCGGGAAACACCATATATTTT	CASSPTSGNTIYF
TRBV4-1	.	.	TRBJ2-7	TGCGCCAGCAGCCAGATGGACTCCAACCGGTACGAGCAGTACTTC	CASSQMDSNRYEQYF
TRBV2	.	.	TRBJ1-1	TGTGCCAGCAGCGAAGATCGGACCATGAACACTGAAGCTTTCTTT	CASSEDRTMNTEAFF
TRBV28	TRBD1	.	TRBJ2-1	TGTGCCAGCAGTGAACGACAGGGATCCTACAATGAGCAGTTCTTC	CASSERQGSYNEQFF
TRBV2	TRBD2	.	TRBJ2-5	TGTGCCAGCAGCCTGGGACTAGCGGGAGCGGCCCAGTACTTC	CASSLGLAGAAQYF
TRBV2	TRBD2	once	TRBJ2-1	TGTGCCAGCAGGGCGGGAGGGCCTAGTGAGCAGTTCTTC	CASRAGGPSEQFF
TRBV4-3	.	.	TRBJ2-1	TGCGCCAGCAGCCAAGACCGAGACAGGTACAATGAACCCAATGAGCAGTTCTTC	CASSQDRDRYNEPNEQFF
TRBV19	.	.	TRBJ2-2	TGTGCCAGTACAGGGATTTGGCTGCCGAACACCGGGGAGCTGTTTTTT	CASTGIWLPNTGELFF
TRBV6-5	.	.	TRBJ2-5	TGTGCCAGCAGTTACTCGCCAGGGGCTGGGGAGACCCAGTACTTC	CASSYSPGAGETQYF
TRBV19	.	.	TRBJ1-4	TGTGCCAGTAGTCCCATGGCAAGGAACCGTGAAAAACTGTTTTTT	CASSPMARNREKLFF
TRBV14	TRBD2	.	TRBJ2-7	TGTGCCAGCAGCCAAGATCATGGACTAGCGGGAGCAACGTACGAGCAGTACTTC	CASSQDHGLAGATYEQYF
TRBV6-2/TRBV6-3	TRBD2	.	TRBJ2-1	TGTGCCAGCAGTTACGAACTAGCGGGAGTATTGGGCAATGAGCAGTTCTTC	CASSYELAGVLGNEQFF
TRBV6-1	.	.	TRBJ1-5	TGTGCCAGCAGTGAGGACTGGAAGTACAATCAGCCCCAGCATTTT	CASSEDWKYNQPQHF
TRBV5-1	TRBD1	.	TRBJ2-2	TGCGCCAGCAGCTTGTCAGGGGGAAAAACCGGGGAGCTGTTTTTT	CASSLSGGKTGELFF
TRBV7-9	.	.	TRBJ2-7	TGTGCCAGCAGCCTTGGTGGCGGAGGATACGAGCAGTACTTC	CASSLGGGGYEQYF
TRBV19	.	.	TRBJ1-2	TGTGCCAGTAGTAATGAGTTTAACTATGGCTACACCTTC	CASSNEFNYGYTF
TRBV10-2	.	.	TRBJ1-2	TGCGCCAGCAGCCCTTTTAACTATGGCTACACCTTC	CASSPFNYGYTF
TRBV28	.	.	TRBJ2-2	TGTGCCAGCAGTTTCCCTGAGACAGGGAACACCGGGGAGCTGTTTTTT	CASSFPETGNTGELFF
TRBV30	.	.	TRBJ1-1	TGTGCCTGGAGTGTATTTGAGGGGCCAAAACCGAACACTGAAGCTTTCTTT	CAWSVFEGPKPNTEAFF
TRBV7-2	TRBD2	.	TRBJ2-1	TGTGCCAGCAGCTTAGGTGGGCTAGCGGGAGAAACTGAGTTCTTC	CASSLGGLAGETEFF
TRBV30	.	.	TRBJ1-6	TGTGCCTGGAGCCGACGAACAGGGCTAAATTCACCCCTCCACTTT	CAWSRRTGLNSPLHF
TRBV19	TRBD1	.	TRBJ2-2	TGTGCCAGTAGTATAGATCGGACAGGGGCGCGCACCGGGGAGCTGTTTTTT	CASSIDRTGARTGELFF
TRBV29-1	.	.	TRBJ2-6	TGCAGCGTTGTAAGTCCCGACGGGGCCAACGTCCTGACTTTC	CSVVSPDGANVLTF
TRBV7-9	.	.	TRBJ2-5	TGTGCCAGCAGCTCAGCCCGGCAGCAAGAGACCCAGTACTTC	CASSSARQQETQYF
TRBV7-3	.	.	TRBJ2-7	TGTGCCAGCAGCTTAGACCAGGGCTCGGGGGAGCAGTACTTC	CASSLDQGSGEQYF
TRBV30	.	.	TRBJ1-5	TGTGCCTGGACCCCGGACAGAAATCAGCCCCAGCATTTT	CAWTPDRNQPQHF
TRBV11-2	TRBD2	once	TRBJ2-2	TGTGCCAGCAGCTTACGGGGAGGGTACACCGGGGAGCTGTTTTTT	CASSLRGGYTGELFF
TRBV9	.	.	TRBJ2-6	TGTGCCAGCAGCCCCCTGACAGGTAGTCACTCTGGGGCCAACGTCCTGACTTTC	CASSPLTGSHSGANVLTF
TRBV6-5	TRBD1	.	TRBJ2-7	TGTGCCAGCAGCCACCCCGGGACAGCCTACGAGCAGTACTTC	CASSHPGTAYEQYF
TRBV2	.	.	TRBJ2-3	TGTGCCAGACATAGCGACGGGGATACGCAGTATTTT	CARHSDGDTQYF
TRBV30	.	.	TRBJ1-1	TGTGCCTGGAGTGGGGTTTCAGGAGCTTTCTTT	CAWSGVSGAFF
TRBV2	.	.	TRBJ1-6	TGTGCCAGCAGTCCTCAGGGGTTGGGTAATTCACCCCTCCACTTT	CASSPQGLGNSPLHF
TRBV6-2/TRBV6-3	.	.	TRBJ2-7	TGTGCCAGCAGCTGGATTAAGGGGGGGTACTCCTACGAGCAGTACTTC	CASSWIKGGYSYEQYF
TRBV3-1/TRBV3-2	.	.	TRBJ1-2	TGTGCCAGCTCCCTACGGCCGGGACTGGAAGGCTACACCTTC	CASSLRPGLEGYTF
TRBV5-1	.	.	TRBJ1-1	TGCGCCAGCAGCTCGAGGGATGGGGACACTGAAGCTTTCTTT	CASSSRDGDTEAFF
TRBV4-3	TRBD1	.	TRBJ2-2	TGCGCCAGTAGCAGGGGGACGGAGATTACCGGGGAGCTGTTTTTT	CASSRGTEITGELFF
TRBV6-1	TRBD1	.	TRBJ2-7	TGTGCCAGCAGTGACCGGTGGACAGGGAATGAGCAGTACTTC	CASSDRWTGNEQYF
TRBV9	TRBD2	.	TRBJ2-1	TGTGCCAGCGCGTTGGGACTAGCGGGAGTTGAGCAGTTCTTC	CASALGLAGVEQFF
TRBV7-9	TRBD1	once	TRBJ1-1	TGTGCCAGCAGCCTTCGGACAGGGAGCCCGAACACTGAAGCTTTCTTT	CASSLRTGSPNTEAFF
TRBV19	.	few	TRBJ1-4	TGTGCCAGTAGTTCCCTTTACGGGACCAAAGGTGAAAAACTGTTTTTT	CASSSLYGTKGEKLFF
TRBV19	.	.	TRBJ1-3	TGTGCCAGTACCTCCGAAGAGGCGGTTGGAAACACCATATATTTT	CASTSEEAVGNTIYF
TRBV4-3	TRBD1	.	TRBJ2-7	TGCGCCAGCAGCCAAGACAGGACAGGGGCCACCTACGAGCAGTACTTC	CASSQDRTGATYEQYF
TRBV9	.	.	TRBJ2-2	TGTGCCAGCAGTCCAGGGGTGGCGAACACCGGGGAGCTGTTTTTT	CASSPGVANTGELFF
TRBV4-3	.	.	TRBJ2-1	TGCGCCAGCAGCCCATGGGGAGGCTTGGGGCACAATGAGCAGTTCTTC	CASSPWGGLGHNEQFF
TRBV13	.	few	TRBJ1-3	TGTGCCAGCATCGAGAGCTCTGGAAACACCATATATTTT	CASIESSGNTIYF
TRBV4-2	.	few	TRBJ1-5	TGTGCCAGCAGCCAAGATCCCGCAGGGTCGAATAGACAGCCCCAGCATTTT	CASSQDPAGSNRQPQHF
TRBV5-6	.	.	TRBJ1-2	TGTGCCAGCAGCTTCGGACAGACCGTCGCTGGCTACACCTTC	CASSFGQTVAGYTF
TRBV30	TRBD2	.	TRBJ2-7	TGTGCCTGGAGTGTCACTAGCGGCTCCTACGAGCAGTACTTC	CAWSVTSGSYEQYF
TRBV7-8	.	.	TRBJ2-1	TGTGCCAGCAGCTTAAGTATCAGCCTTGAAGGGAATGAGCAGTTCTTC	CASSLSISLEGNEQFF
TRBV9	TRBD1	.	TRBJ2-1	TGTGCCAGCAGCCCACAGGGGGCTCGGAGTGAGCAGTTCTTC	CASSPQGARSEQFF